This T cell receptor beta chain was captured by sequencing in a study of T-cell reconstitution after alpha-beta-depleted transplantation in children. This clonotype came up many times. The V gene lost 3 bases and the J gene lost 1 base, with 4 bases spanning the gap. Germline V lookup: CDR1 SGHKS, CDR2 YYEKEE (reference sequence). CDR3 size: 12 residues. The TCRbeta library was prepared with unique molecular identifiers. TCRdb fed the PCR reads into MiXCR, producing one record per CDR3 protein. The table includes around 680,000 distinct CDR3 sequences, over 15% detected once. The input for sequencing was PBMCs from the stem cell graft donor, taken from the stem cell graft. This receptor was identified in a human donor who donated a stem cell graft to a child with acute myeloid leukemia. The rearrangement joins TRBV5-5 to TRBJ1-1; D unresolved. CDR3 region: CASSWPNTEAFF. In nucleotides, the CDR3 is TGTGCCAGCAGCTGGCCGAACACTGAAGCTTTCTTT. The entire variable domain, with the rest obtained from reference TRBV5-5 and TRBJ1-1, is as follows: DAGVTQSPTHLIKTRGQQVTLRCSPISGHKSVSWYQQVLGQGPQFIFQYYEKEERGRGNFPDRFSARQFPNYSSELNVNALLLGDSALYLCASSWPNTEAFFGQGTRLTVV.